This T cell receptor (beta chain) was sequenced in a study of T cells in localized non-small cell lung cancer. With 2 bases clipped from V and 3 bases from J, the junction kept 13 bases outside the gene matches. CDR3 length: 18 residues. The germline V gene has CDR1 GTSNPN and CDR2 SVGIG (reference sequence). The assay was immunoSEQ multiplex PCR, and TCRdb's table has in-frame clones only and misses some. Of about 60,000 clones listed, roughly 90% are singletons. Study-wide findings and caveats: Out of the top 100 tumor clones, a median approximately 61 were seen in adjacent lung. Adjacent uninvolved lung tissue had the highest T cell clonality, exceeding tumor. Patients showing higher blood T cell density tended to see longer overall survival.

Points on this clone: Its antigen is not known.

Source: peripheral blood, taken before any cancer treatment. The origin of this receptor is a woman aged 40 to 75 with stage I lung adenocarcinoma. This chain joins TRBV30 and TRBJ2-1, with TRBD2 matching over 10 bases. The CDR3 reads CAWSSVSVASGSYNEQFF. The CDR3 DNA reads as TGTGCCTGGAGTTCAGTATCCGTGGCTAGCGGGAGCTACAATGAGCAGTTCTTC.